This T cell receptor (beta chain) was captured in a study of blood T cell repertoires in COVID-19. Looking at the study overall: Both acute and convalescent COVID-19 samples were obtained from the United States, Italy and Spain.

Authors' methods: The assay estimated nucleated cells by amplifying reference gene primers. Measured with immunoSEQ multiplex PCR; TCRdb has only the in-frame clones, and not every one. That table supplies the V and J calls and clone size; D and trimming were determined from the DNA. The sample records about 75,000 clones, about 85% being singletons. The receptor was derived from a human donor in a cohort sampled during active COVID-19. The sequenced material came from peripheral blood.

The CDR3 loop is CASSSARVSLSEAFF. CDR3 sequence (DNA): TGTGCCAGCAGCTCAGCCAGGGTCTCATTATCTGAAGCTTTCTTT. The chain joins TRBV7-2 to TRBJ1-1; tentatively, D is TRBD1 (5 bases). The germline V gene has CDR1 SGHTA and CDR2 FQGNSA. The CDR3 covers 15 residues. V gave up 4 bases and J gave up 6 bases, with 18 bases separating them.